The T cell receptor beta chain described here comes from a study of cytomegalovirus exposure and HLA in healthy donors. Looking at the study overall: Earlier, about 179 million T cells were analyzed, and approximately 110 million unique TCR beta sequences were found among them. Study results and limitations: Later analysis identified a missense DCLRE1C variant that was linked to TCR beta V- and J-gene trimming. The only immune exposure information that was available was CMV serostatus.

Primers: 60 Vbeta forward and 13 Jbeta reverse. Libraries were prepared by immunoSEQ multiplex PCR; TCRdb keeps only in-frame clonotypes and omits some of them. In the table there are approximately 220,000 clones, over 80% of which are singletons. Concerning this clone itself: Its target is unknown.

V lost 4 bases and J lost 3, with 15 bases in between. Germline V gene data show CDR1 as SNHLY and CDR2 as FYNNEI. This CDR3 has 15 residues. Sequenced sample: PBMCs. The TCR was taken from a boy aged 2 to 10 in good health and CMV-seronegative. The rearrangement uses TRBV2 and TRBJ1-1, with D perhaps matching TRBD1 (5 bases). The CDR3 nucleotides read TGTGCCAGCAGTGCCTTTGACAGAGGAGACACTGAAGCTTTCTTT. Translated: CASSAFDRGDTEAFF.